The 20 T cell receptor beta chains given below trace back to one sample, sequenced in a study of T cells in Graves' hyperthyroidism and ophthalmopathy. What was amplified from RNA transcripts were TCR beta CDR3 regions. First-round RT-PCR with HTBI primers amplified the TCR CDR3 region. MiXCR, applied by TCRdb to the multiplex PCR reads, yields one record per CDR3 protein. The data contain some 150,000 distinct CDR3 sequences, around 20% of them singletons. Sequenced material: blood. The receptors originated from a woman in her fifties or sixties with Graves' hyperthyroidism that later progressed to Graves' ophthalmopathy.

The V call is TRBV27, the J call TRBJ1-2, with 9 bases fitting TRBD1. V lost 4 bases to trimming and J lost 8 bases; unmatched junction nucleotides: 11. The CDR3 spans 15 residues. Germline V lookup: CDR1 MNHEY, CDR2 SMNVEV (reference sequence). The DNA of the CDR3 is TGTGCCAGCAGTTCCGACAGGGGGGGATTTCGAGGCTACACCTTC. Encoded protein: CASSSDRGGFRGYTF.

This clonotype was detected ten times or more. The chain couples TRBV29-1 to TRBJ2-1; D may be TRBD2 (5 bases). Germline V gene lookup returns CDR1 SQVTM and CDR2 ANQGSEA. CDR3 length: 17 residues. V lost 4 bases and J lost 4, with 23 bases in between. The CDR3 is CSVVGRGGFSPYNEQFF. CDR3 nucleotides: TGCAGCGTTGTCGGCCGTGGCGGGTTTAGTCCATACAATGAGCAGTTCTTC.

The V gene is TRBV6-1, the J gene TRBJ2-5, with 7 bases fitting TRBD2. Trimming cost V 5 bases and J 3 bases; bases outside gene matches: 6. The CDR3 extends over 14 amino acids. CDR1 and CDR2 (germline): MNHNS, SASEGT. In DNA form, the CDR3 reads TGTGCCAGCAGTAGATCCGGGACTAAAGAGACCCAGTACTTC. It specifies CASSRSGTKETQYF.

The V gene is TRBV19, the J gene TRBJ1-5, with TRBD1 as a possible D gene (5 bases). The V end was cut by 6 bases, the J end by 7 bases, with 13 bases between. The CDR3 has 13 amino acids. Looked up from germline, CDR1 is LNHDA and CDR2 is SQIVND (reference sequence). As DNA, the CDR3 is TGTGCCAGTAGGGAACGGGACGTACAGCCCCAGCATTTT. Protein: CASRERDVQPQHF. Full variable domain (remainder filled in from reference TRBV19 and TRBJ1-5): DGGITQSPKYLFRKEGQNVTLSCEQNLNHDAMYWYRQDPGQGLRLIYYSQIVNDFQKGDIAEGYSVSREKKESFPLTVTSAQKNPTAFYLCASRERDVQPQHFGDGTRLSIL.

This clonotype occurred many times. The rearrangement uses TRBV12-3 or TRBV12-4 and TRBJ2-3, with 7 bases that match TRBD1. CDR3 length equals 12 residues. V shed 5 bases, J shed 9 bases, and the junction held 5 bases outside the gene matches. The CDR3 spells CASSPVRGTQYF. CDR3 DNA: TGTGCCAGCAGTCCCGTCAGGGGGACGCAGTATTTT.

This clonotype appeared many times. The rearrangement uses TRBV6-1 and TRBJ1-4, with 11 bases fitting TRBD1. The CDR3 has 16 amino acids. Losses at the gene ends were 6 bases for V and 4 bases for J; bases not matched to a gene: 7. Germline CDR1 MNHNS, CDR2 SASEGT. CDR3 sequence: CASREDRGRGNEKLFF. For the CDR3, the DNA is TGTGCCAGCAGGGAGGACAGGGGGCGGGGTAATGAAAAACTGTTTTTT.

The DNA for the CDR3 is TGTGCCAGCAGGAAGGTAGCGGGGCTCACAGATACGCAGTATTTT. Translating it yields CASRKVAGLTDTQYF. This chain uses TRBV2 with TRBJ2-3, with 8 positions matching TRBD2. Germline-derived CDR1 and CDR2 are SNHLY and FYNNEI. CDR3 length equals 15 residues. Unmatched junction bases numbered 7, after V lost 6 bases and J lost 2 bases.

This clonotype has only a few counts. This chain uses TRBV25-1 with TRBJ2-5; D may be TRBD2 (6 bases). Germline CDR1 is MGHDK and CDR2 is SYGVNS. The V end was cut by 5 bases, the J end by 4 bases, with 17 bases between. The length of the CDR3 is 15 residues. The CDR3 region is CASSSSGLGRETQYF. The CDR3 DNA follows: TGTGCCAGCAGTAGTAGCGGATTAGGGCGAGAGACCCAGTACTTC. The variable domain in full, with the rest retrieved from reference TRBV25-1 and TRBJ2-5, is EADIYQTPRYLVIGTGKKITLECSQTMGHDKMYWYQQDPGMELHLIHYSYGVNSTEKGDLSSESTVSRIRTEHFPLTLESARPSHTSQYLCASSSSGLGRETQYFGPGTRLLVL.

This clonotype came up many times. The gene calls are TRBV3-1 and TRBJ2-7, with TRBD1 identical over 7 bases. This CDR3 spans 13 amino acids. V shed 1 base, J shed 3 bases, and the junction held 0 bases outside the gene matches. Germline CDR1 reads LGHDT; CDR2 reads YNNKEL (reference sequence). The chain's CDR3 is CASSQGQGYEQYF. The CDR3 DNA reads as TGTGCCAGCAGCCAAGGACAGGGCTACGAGCAGTACTTC.

In its sample, this clonotype was seen many times. V and J are TRBV5-1 and TRBJ2-7; 9 bases are shared with TRBD1. The V and J ends lost 4 bases and 5 bases, in that order; junction bases with no gene match: 10. CDR3 length equals 15 residues. The germline CDR1 and CDR2 sequences are SGHRS and YFSETQ. CDR3 bases: TGCGCCAGCAGCACCTGGGACAGGGTTGAAGACGAGCAGTACTTC. Translating gives CASSTWDRVEDEQYF.

The table lists this clonotype with many counts. The chain uses TRBV9 and TRBJ1-1; D is perhaps TRBD1 (5 bases). The V end was cut by 7 bases, the J end by 1 base, with 11 bases between. This CDR3 is built from 13 residues. Germline V gene data show CDR1 as SGDLS and CDR2 as YYNGEE. In nucleotides, the CDR3 is TGTGCCAGCGACGAGGGACCGAACACTGAAGCTTTCTTT. Translated, it gives CASDEGPNTEAFF.

The sample holds many counts of this clonotype. The chain joins TRBV11-2 to TRBJ1-1; no firm D call. The CDR3 is 11 residues long. The V end was cut by 6 bases, the J end by 11 bases, with 13 bases between. Germline assignment: CDR1 SGHAT and CDR2 FQNNGV. CDR3 in amino acids: CASSLETVAFF. The CDR3, as DNA: TGTGCCAGCAGTCTCGAGACGGTTGCTTTCTTT.

This clonotype was observed a handful of times. The chain recombines TRBV7-9 with TRBJ2-7, with D hard to call. With 0 bases removed from V and 6 bases from J, the gap between germline ends came to 12 bases. The germline CDR1 and CDR2 sequences are SEHNR and FQNEAQ (reference sequence). The CDR3 totals 14 residues. For the CDR3, the DNA is TGTGCCAGCAGCTTAGCTCTTCCGGGCGGCGAGCAGTACTTC. This codes for CASSLALPGGEQYF. The full variable domain, with the rest looked up from reference TRBV7-9 and TRBJ2-7, is DTGVSQNPRHKITKRGQNVTFRCDPISEHNRLYWYRQTLGQGPEFLTYFQNEAQLEKSRLLSDRFSAERPKGSFSTLEIQRTEQGDSAMYLCASSLALPGGEQYFGPGTRLTVT.

In the case of this clonotype: Given a much more abundant clone one base away, this may be a read error. The conserved closing phenylalanine or tryptophan is absent in this CDR3, likely reflecting a read error. This chain uses TRBV5-1 with TRBJ2-5; tentatively, D is TRBD1 (5 bases). Trimming took 1 base from V and 3 from J, leaving 10 bases between them. Looked up from germline, CDR1 is SGHRS and CDR2 is YFSETQ. The CDR3 has 14 residues. In nucleotides, the CDR3 is TGCGCCAGCAGCTTGAGGCAGGGTAAAGAGACCCAGTACTCC. Encoded protein: CASSLRQGKETQYS.

The V and J genes are TRBV28 and TRBJ1-2, with a weak D call TRBD1 (6 bases). This CDR3 has 15 amino acids. Germline V lookup: CDR1 MDHEN, CDR2 SYDVKM. The ends were cut back, 4 bases at V and 7 bases at J, with 19 bases in the middle. In DNA, the CDR3 is TGTGCCAGCAGTTCGGGAGACCGGGACAACCCTGGCTACACCTTC. This sequence encodes CASSSGDRDNPGYTF.

The CDR3, as DNA: TGTGCCAGCAGAAAGGGACAGGGAACCGGGGAGCTGTTTTTT. This sequence encodes CASRKGQGTGELFF. The chain joins TRBV2 to TRBJ2-2, with 9 positions matching TRBD1. J gave up 5 bases and V 6 bases, and 4 bases lay outside the gene matches. Germline V CDR1 and CDR2: SNHLY, FYNNEI. The CDR3 extends over 14 amino acids.

This clonotype was found many times. The chain has TRBV29-1 and TRBJ2-1; no reliable D call. Trimming took 8 bases from V and 4 from J, leaving 12 bases between them. CDR1 and CDR2 from the germline V gene are SQVTM and ANQGSEA. The CDR3 is 12 residues long. CDR3 amino acids: CSLADGYNEQFF. DNA of the CDR3: TGCAGCTTAGCCGACGGATACAATGAGCAGTTCTTC.

The sample holds many counts of this clonotype. The chain has TRBV6-1 and TRBJ2-3; D is possibly TRBD1 (6 bases). Trimming stripped 5 bases from V and 2 bases from J, with 17 bases between. Germline V gene lookup returns CDR1 MNHNS and CDR2 SASEGT. This CDR3 is built from 16 residues. For the CDR3, the DNA is TGTGCCAGCAGTTACGGGGTGACAGGAATCACAGATACGCAGTATTTT. It encodes CASSYGVTGITDTQYF.

This clonotype was seen ten or more times. This chain links TRBV20-1 with TRBJ2-3; D may be TRBD1 or TRBD2 (6 bases each). The CDR3 is 15 residues long. The V end was cut by 6 bases, the J end by 0 bases, with 16 bases between. Germline CDR1 DFQATT, CDR2 SNEGSKA (reference sequence). CDR3 nucleotide sequence: TGCAGTGCCGCTGCTAGGGGGGAAAGCACAGATACGCAGTATTTT. Translation: CSAAARGESTDTQYF.

This clonotype has a count of ten or more. CDR3 bases: TGTGCCAGCCGGGACAGGGGAGGAAAACTGTTTTTT. As protein: CASRDRGGKLFF. V gene TRBV28 combines with J gene TRBJ1-4, with 10 bases lining up with TRBD1. Germline V gene data show CDR1 as MDHEN and CDR2 as SYDVKM. V shed 8 bases, J shed 10 bases, and the junction held 4 bases outside the gene matches. The CDR3 totals 12 residues. The full variable domain, its missing parts supplied by reference TRBV28 and TRBJ1-4, is DVKVTQSSRYLVKRTGEKVFLECVQDMDHENMFWYRQDPGLGLRLIYFSYDVKMKEKGDIPEGYSVSREKKERFSLILESASTNQTSMYLCASRDRGGKLFFGSGTQLSVL.